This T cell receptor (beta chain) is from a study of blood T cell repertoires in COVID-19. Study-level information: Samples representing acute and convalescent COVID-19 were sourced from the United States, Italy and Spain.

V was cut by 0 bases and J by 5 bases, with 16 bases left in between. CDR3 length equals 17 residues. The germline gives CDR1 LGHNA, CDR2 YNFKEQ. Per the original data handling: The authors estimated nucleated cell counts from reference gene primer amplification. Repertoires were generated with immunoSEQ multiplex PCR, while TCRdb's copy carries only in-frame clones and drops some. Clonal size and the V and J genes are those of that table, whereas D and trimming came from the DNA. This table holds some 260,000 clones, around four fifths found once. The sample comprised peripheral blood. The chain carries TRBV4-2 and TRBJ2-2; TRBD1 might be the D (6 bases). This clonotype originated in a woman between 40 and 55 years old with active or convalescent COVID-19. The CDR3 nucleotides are TGTGCCAGCAGCCAAGAAGGCGGGCAGGGGAATACCGGGGAGCTGTTTTTT. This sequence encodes CASSQEGGQGNTGELFF.